This T cell receptor beta chain derives from a study of shared clonotypes between healthy human individuals (dated by TCRdb to 2018 to 2020). About the study as a whole: The cohort included three men and a couple of women between 18 and 49 years of age. The study deeply sequenced blood TCR repertoires of about 5 healthy adults to estimate repertoire size and the extent of clonotype sharing between individuals. For each donor, CD4 naive and CD4 memory were each given three plates, CD8 naive was given two plates, and CD8 memory was given one plate. Between about 0.85 and 10 billion PBMCs per donor were obtained by leukapheresis. To increase sequencing depth and limit assay-specific biases, different laboratories used diverse techniques to prepare libraries and sequence TCR repertoires.

CD8 naive samples were obtained by positive selection for CCR7 among CD45RO-negative cells, yielding a CD45RA+CCR7+ population from which TemRA cells were excluded. Healthy HIV-negative adults with no recently reported acute infections or vaccinations were included as donors. Every donor was a Caucasian adult living in Nashville, Tennessee, USA. Blood was obtained by leukapheresis, after which PBMCs were separated by Ficoll-Histopaque density gradient centrifugation and cryopreserved in liquid nitrogen vapor phase. Purity and quantity of every magnetically sorted T cell population were checked by analytical flow cytometry. From each sorted fraction, genomic DNA was isolated and quantified by UV absorbance on a Nanodrop 2000c. Of note for this clone: Its target antigen remains unknown. The record has no base qualities; no much larger clone is one base away.

Based on the germline V gene, the CDR1 and CDR2 sequences are MDHEN and SYDVKM. The CDR3 holds 14 amino acids from the cysteine to the phenylalanine. This entry keeps only the CDR3 DNA: 42 bases, framed from base 1. The junction shows trimming of 6 bases on V and 1 base on J, and the gene matches do not reach 6 bases of it. Using the deep immunoSEQ assay, TCR CDR3 regions were amplified from genomic DNA by multiplex PCR. Extracted genomic DNA from each cell subset was spread evenly across all wells of several immunoSEQ 96-well plates, with each plate serving as a replicate. For sorted subsets, approximately 200 ng of genomic DNA, equivalent to 25,000 to 30,000 T cell genomes, went into each replicate PCR. Purified libraries were measured with a Qubit 3.0 fluorometer, size-checked on a Bioanalyzer 2100, and measured again with the KAPA Library Quantification kit. Every immunoSEQ 96-well plate was sequenced on a separate single-read 150-cycle Illumina NextSeq 550 flow cell. Regarding the original processing steps: Because the immunoSEQ output held only junctional sequences and lacked quality scores, the filtering could not match the filtering applied to full-length reads. To assign V/J genes and CDR3, sequences were annotated against IMGT germline references using PyIR, a Python wrapper for IgBLAST v1.9. Reads were filtered out if the reads had weak V/J assignments (E-value above 1e-6), no CDR3, stop codons, out-of-frame junctions, or ambiguous translated residues. V3J clonotypes were defined by identical inferred V gene, J gene, and CDR3 amino acid sequence. Percentage overlap between repertoires was computed as shared unique clonotypes divided by the size of the smaller repertoire. RTK rarefaction, the Chao1 estimator, and Recon v2.1 estimates of unobserved clonotypes were used to assess repertoire richness. OLGA was used to compute generation probabilities for all TCRbeta clonotypes that the gDNA method yielded from a handful of donors. TCRdb took over this immuneACCESS table, retaining in-frame rearrangements with V and J assigned. Such tables are incomplete; in checked studies, under half of the missing clones stem from an unresolved V gene, and the remainder is unexplained. V and J calls and clone size are as listed in that table; D and trimming were resolved from the DNA. Within this sample are around 2,000,000 clones, with roughly 95% of them counted one time only. More than 0.95% of the sample rests with the top ten.

Paper-wide results and their limitations: Because the study included only a small number of donors, the genetic and exposure-history diversity represented was limited. Incomplete sequencing was indicated by rarefaction of sorted-subset datasets, despite the large sequencing depth. Sharing across a handful of donors was observed for roughly 5% of naive CD4, about 4% of naive CD8, over 2% of memory CD4, and around 0.42% of memory CD8 clonotypes. Sampling was restricted to blood, and TCR repertoires in tissues likely differ from the TCR repertoires found in blood. Estimated clonotype richness was generally larger for naive than for memory subsets. Pairwise subsampling indicated that sequencing depth was expected to affect the degree of clonotype sharing among donors. Clonotypes shared by all four sorted-subset donors showed higher generation probabilities than non-shared clonotypes.

The rearrangement combines TRBV28 with TRBJ2-7, and 7 bases in between align with TRBD2. Material for sequencing was naive CD8+ T cells sorted from blood. The label giving this sample's cell subset or site can be read as: CD45RA+CCR7+. This TCR came from a man between 18 and 29 years old in good health. DNA sequence: TGTGCCAGCAGCTATATGGGGGGGTCCTACGAGCAGTACTTC. It specifies CASSYMGGSYEQYF. With all but the CDR3 taken from the reference TRBV28 and TRBJ2-7 genes, the full variable domain is: DVKVTQSSRYLVKRTGEKVFLECVQDMDHENMFWYRQDPGLGLRLIYFSYDVKMKEKGDIPEGYSVSREKKERFSLILESASTNQTSMYLCASSYMGGSYEQYFGPGTRLTVT.